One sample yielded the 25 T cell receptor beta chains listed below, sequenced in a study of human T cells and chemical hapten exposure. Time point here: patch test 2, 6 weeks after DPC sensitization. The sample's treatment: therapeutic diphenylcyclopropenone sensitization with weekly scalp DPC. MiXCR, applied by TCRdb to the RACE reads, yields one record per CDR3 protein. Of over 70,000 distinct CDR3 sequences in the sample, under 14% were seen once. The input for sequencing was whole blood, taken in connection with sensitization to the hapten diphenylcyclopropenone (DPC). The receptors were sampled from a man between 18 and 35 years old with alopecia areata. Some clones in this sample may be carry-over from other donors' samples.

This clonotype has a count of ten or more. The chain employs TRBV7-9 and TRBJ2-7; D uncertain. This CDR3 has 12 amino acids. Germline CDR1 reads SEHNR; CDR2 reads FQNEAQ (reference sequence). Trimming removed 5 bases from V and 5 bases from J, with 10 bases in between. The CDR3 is CASSIISNEQYF. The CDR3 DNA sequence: TGTGCCAGCAGCATTATAAGTAACGAGCAGTACTTC. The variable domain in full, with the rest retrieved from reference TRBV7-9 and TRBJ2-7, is DTGVSQNPRHKITKRGQNVTFRCDPISEHNRLYWYRQTLGQGPEFLTYFQNEAQLEKSRLLSDRFSAERPKGSFSTLEIQRTEQGDSAMYLCASSIISNEQYFGPGTRLTVT.

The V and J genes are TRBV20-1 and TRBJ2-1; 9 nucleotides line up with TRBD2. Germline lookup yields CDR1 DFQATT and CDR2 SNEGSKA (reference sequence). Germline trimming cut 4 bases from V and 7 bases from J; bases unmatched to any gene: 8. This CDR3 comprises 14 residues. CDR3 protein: CSATDGTSRNEQFF. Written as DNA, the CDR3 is TGCAGTGCTACCGACGGGACTAGCCGGAATGAGCAGTTCTTC.

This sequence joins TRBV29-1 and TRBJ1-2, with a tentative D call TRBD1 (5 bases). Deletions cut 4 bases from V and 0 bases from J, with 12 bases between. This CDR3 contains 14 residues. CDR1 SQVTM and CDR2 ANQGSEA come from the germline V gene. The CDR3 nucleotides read TGCAGCGTTGGGGGGACGGCAGCTAACTATGGCTACACCTTC. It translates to CSVGGTAANYGYTF. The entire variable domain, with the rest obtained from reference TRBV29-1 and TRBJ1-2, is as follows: SAVISQKPSRDICQRGTSLTIQCQVDSQVTMMFWYRQQPGQSLTLIATANQGSEATYESGFVIDKFPISRPNLTFSTLTVSNMSPEDSSIYLCSVGGTAANYGYTFGSGTRLTVV.

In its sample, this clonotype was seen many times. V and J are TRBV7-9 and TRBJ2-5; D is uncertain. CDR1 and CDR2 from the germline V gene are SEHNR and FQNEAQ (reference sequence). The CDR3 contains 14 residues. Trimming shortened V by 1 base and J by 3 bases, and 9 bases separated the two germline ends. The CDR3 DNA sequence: TGTGCCAGCAGCTTAGACATTTTTGAAGAGACCCAGTACTTC. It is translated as CASSLDIFEETQYF. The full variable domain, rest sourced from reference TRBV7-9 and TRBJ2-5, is DTGVSQNPRHKITKRGQNVTFRCDPISEHNRLYWYRQTLGQGPEFLTYFQNEAQLEKSRLLSDRFSAERPKGSFSTLEIQRTEQGDSAMYLCASSLDIFEETQYFGPGTRLLVL.

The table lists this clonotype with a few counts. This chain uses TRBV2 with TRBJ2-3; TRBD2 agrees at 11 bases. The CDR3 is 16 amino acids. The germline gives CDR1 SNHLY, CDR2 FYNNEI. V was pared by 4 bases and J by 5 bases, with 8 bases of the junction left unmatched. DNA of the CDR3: TGTGCCAGCAGTGTCCGAGTAGCGGGGGGGCTAGATACGCAGTATTTT. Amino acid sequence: CASSVRVAGGLDTQYF.

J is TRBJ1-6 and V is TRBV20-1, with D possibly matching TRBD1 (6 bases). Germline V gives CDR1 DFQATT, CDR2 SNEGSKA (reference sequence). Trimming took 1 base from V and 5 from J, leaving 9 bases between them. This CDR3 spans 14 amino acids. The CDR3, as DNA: TGCAGTGCTAGAGCAGGGGCCGATAATTCACCCCTCCACTTT. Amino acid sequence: CSARAGADNSPLHF.

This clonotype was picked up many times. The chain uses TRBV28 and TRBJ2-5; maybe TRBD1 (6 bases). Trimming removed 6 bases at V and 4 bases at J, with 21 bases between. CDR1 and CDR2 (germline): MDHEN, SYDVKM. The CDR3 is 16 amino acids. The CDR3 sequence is CASSTVQGPLRETQYF. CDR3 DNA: TGTGCCAGCAGCACTGTACAGGGACCTTTGAGAGAGACCCAGTACTTC.

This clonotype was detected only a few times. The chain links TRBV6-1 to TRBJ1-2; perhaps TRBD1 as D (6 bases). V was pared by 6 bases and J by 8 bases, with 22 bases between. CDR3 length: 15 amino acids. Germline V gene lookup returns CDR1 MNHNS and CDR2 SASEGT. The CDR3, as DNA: TGTGCCAGCAGGGTTACCGGGACAAAGCTGAGCGGCTACACCTTC. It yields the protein CASRVTGTKLSGYTF.

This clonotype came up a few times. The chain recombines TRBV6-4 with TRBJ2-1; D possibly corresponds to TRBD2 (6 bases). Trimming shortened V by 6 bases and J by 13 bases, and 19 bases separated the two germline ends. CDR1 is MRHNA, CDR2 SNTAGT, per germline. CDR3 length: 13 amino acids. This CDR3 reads CASSHRDSDFQFF. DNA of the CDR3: TGTGCCAGCAGCCACCGGGACTCTGACTTCCAGTTCTTC.

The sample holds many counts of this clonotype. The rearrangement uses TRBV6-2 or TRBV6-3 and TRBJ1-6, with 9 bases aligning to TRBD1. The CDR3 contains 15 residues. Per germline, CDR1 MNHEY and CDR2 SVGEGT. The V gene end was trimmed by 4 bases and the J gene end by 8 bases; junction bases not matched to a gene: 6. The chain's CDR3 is CASSLYRDRDSPLHF. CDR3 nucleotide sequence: TGTGCCAGCAGTTTATACCGGGACAGGGATTCACCCCTCCACTTT.

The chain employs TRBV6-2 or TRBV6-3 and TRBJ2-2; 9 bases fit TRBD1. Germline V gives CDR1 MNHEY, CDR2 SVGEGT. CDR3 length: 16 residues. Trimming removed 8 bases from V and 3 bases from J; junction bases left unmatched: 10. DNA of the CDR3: TGTGCCAGCGGTCAAACCGGGACAGGGTACACCGGGGAGCTGTTTTTT. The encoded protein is CASGQTGTGYTGELFF.

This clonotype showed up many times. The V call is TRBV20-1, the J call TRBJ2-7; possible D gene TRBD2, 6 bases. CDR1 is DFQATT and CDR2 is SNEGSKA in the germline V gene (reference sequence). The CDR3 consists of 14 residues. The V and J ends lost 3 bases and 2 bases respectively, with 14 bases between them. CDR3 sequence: CSARHSGGTYEQYF. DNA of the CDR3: TGCAGTGCTAGGCATAGCGGAGGGACCTACGAGCAGTACTTC.

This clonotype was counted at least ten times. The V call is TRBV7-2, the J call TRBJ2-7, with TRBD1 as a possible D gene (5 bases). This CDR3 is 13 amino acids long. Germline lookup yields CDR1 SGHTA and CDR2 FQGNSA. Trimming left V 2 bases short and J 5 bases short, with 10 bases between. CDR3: CASSLRTRDEQYV. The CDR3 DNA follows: TGTGCCAGCAGCTTACGGACAAGAGACGAGCAGTACGTC.

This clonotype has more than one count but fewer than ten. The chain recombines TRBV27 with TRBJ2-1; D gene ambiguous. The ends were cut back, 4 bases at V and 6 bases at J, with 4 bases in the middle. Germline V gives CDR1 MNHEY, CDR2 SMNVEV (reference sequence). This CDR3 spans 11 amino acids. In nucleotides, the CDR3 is TGTGCCAGCAGTTGGGGCAATGAGCAGTTCTTC. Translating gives CASSWGNEQFF.

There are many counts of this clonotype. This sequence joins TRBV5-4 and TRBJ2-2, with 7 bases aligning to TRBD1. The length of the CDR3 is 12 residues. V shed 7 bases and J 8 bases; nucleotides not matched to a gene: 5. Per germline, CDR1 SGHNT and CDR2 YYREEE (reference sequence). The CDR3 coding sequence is TGTGCCAGCGCAACAGGGGAAGGGGAGCTGTTTTTT. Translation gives CASATGEGELFF.

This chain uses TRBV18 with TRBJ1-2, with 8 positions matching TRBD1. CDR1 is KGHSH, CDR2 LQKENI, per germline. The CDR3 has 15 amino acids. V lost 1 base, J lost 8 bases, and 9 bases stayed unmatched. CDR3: CASSPLPGTGGGYTF. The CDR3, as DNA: TGTGCCAGCTCACCACTCCCTGGGACAGGTGGCGGCTACACCTTC.

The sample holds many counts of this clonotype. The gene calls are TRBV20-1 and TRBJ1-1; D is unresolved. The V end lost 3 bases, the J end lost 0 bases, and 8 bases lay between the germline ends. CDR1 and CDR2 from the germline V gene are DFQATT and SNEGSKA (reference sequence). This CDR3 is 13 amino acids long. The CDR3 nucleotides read TGCAGTGCTAGTCAACCGATGAACACTGAAGCTTTCTTT. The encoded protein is CSASQPMNTEAFF.

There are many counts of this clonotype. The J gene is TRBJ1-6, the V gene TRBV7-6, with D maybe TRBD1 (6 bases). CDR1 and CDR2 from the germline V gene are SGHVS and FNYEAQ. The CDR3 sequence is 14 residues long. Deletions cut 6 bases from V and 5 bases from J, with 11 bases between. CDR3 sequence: CASRGTFDNSPLHF. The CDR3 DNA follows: TGTGCCAGCAGAGGGACATTCGATAATTCACCCCTCCACTTT. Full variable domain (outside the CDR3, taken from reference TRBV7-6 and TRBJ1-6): GAGVSQSPRYKVTKRGQDVALRCDPISGHVSLYWYRQALGQGPEFLTYFNYEAQQDKSGLPNDRFSAERPEGSISTLTIQRTEQRDSAMYRCASRGTFDNSPLHFGNGTRLTVT.

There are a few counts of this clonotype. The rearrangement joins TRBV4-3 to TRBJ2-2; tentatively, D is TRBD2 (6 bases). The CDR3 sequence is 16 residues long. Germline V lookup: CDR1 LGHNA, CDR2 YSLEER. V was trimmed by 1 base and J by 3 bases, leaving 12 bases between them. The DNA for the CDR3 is TGCGCCAGCAGCCAAGTAGCGGCGTTTCACACCGGGGAGCTGTTTTTT. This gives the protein CASSQVAAFHTGELFF.

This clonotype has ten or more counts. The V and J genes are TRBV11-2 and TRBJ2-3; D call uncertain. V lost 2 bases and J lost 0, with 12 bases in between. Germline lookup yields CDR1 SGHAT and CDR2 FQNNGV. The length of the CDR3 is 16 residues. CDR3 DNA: TGTGCCAGCAGCTTACTAGGTGCCCCGAGCACAGATACGCAGTATTTT. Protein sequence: CASSLLGAPSTDTQYF.

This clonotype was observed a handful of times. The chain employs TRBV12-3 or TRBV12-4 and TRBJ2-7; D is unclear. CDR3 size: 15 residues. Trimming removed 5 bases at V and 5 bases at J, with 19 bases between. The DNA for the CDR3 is TGTGCCAGCAGTCCCCTGGCGCAGGAACTTCACGAGCAGTACTTC. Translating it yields CASSPLAQELHEQYF.

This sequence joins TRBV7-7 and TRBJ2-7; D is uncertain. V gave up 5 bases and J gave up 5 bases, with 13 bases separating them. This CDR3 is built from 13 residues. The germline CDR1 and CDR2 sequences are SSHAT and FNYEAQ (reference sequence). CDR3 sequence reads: CASSNNPGHEQYF. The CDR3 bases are TGTGCCAGCAGCAACAATCCGGGCCACGAGCAGTACTTC.

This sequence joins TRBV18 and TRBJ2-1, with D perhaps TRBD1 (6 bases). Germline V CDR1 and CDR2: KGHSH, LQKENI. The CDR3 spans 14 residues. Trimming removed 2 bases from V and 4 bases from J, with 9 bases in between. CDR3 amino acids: CASSPMDSYNEQFF. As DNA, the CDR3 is TGTGCCAGCTCACCAATGGACAGTTACAATGAGCAGTTCTTC. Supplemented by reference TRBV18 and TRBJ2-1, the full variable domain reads NAGVMQNPRHLVRRRGQEARLRCSPMKGHSHVYWYRQLPEEGLKFMVYLQKENIIDESGMPKERFSAEFPKEGPSILRIQQVVRGDSAAYFCASSPMDSYNEQFFGPGTRLTVL.

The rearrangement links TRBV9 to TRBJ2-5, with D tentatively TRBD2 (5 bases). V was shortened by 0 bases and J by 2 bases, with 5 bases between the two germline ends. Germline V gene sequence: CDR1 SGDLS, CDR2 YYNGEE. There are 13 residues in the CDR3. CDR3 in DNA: TGTGCCAGCAGCGTAGGGACTCAAGAGACCCAGTACTTC. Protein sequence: CASSVGTQETQYF. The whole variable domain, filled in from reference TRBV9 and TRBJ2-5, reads DSGVTQTPKHLITATGQRVTLRCSPRSGDLSVYWYQQSLDQGLQFLIQYYNGEERAKGNILERFSAQQFPDLHSELNLSSLELGDSALYFCASSVGTQETQYFGPGTRLLVL.

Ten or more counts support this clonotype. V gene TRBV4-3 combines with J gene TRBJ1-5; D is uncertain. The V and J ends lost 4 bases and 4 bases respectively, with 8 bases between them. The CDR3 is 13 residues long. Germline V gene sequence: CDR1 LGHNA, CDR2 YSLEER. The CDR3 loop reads CASSLGFNQPQHF. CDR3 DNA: TGCGCCAGCAGCCTGGGTTTTAATCAGCCCCAGCATTTT.